This T cell receptor beta chain was observed in a study of cytomegalovirus exposure and HLA in healthy donors. Study-level points and caveats: A later look showed TCR association rates differing by HLA locus, highest for DRB1 and lowest for HLA-C. Analysis performed later showed TCR beta chains linked to HLA being more clonally expanded than equally common others.

Donors were ostensibly healthy at sampling, although undocumented immune exposures were probable. A multiplex PCR was run with 60 Vbeta primers and 13 Jbeta primers. Here immunoSEQ multiplex PCR was the method, and the copy in TCRdb shows in-frame clones only, minus some. The repertoire has under 200,000 clones, roughly 79% of them found once; the top ten carry 2.5% to 3.5%. The V and J ends lost 0 bases and 2 bases respectively, with 11 bases between them. Per the germline V gene, CDR1 is KGHSH and CDR2 is LQKENI. This CDR3 contains 15 residues. About this clone itself: Its antigen is undetermined.

This chain joins TRBV18 and TRBJ2-7; D possibly corresponds to TRBD1 (6 bases). The receptor comes from a woman aged 45-59 years in good health and CMV-seropositive. Input material: PBMCs. The CDR3 protein is CASSPPVDSTYEQYF. The CDR3 DNA is TGTGCCAGCTCACCACCTGTGGACAGTACCTACGAGCAGTACTTC. The complete variable domain, with remaining parts taken from reference TRBV18 and TRBJ2-7, reads NAGVMQNPRHLVRRRGQEARLRCSPMKGHSHVYWYRQLPEEGLKFMVYLQKENIIDESGMPKERFSAEFPKEGPSILRIQQVVRGDSAAYFCASSPPVDSTYEQYFGPGTRLTVT.